This TCR beta chain is from a study of OX40 agonist ivuxolimab in advanced cancers. Some background on the complete study: Ivuxolimab was a fully human IgG2 agonistic monoclonal antibody targeting the costimulatory receptor OX40 (CD134). Intravenous ivuxolimab was administered to patients every 2 weeks at six dose levels: 0.01, 0.1, 0.3, 1.5, 3 and 10 mg/kg. Of the 52 patients in dose escalation, some 20 had hepatocellular carcinoma, about 15 had melanoma, 9 had renal cell carcinoma and 9 had head and neck cancer. The dose-escalation cohort was over 70% male with a mean age of about 60 years, ranging from roughly 23 to 80. Prior anti-PD-1, anti-PD-L1 or anti-CTLA-4 therapy was permitted, and 30% to 45% of dose-escalation patients had received checkpoint inhibitors. Partial responses occurred in three dose-escalation patients, of whom one had hepatocellular carcinoma and two had cutaneous melanoma. Peripheral TCRbeta sequencing was intended to test whether TCR sequence diversity was altered and clonal T-cell expansion was caused by ivuxolimab. The paper reports the monotherapy dose-escalation portion (N of about 50 patients) of the phase I ivuxolimab trial. Broad study findings and their caveats: Low levels of normalized T-cell clonal expansion were also seen in some nonresponding patients. Which antigens the clonally expanded peripheral T cells were specific for was not determined. Partial responders in the 0.1-3.0 mg/kg groups had among the lowest normalized peripheral clonal expansion, especially among CD8+ T cells. After ivuxolimab, expanded clones were on average more numerous among CD8+ T cells than among CD4+ T cells. At doses from 0.1 to 3.0 mg/kg, clonal expansion was seen in both CD4+ and CD8+ blood T cells between baseline and week 6.

From V the trimming removes 6 bases and from J it removes 8 bases, while the gene matches leave 19 bases of the junction unaccounted for. The CDR3 numbers 17 residues from cysteine through phenylalanine. Only the CDR3 portion is preserved as DNA: 51 bases, with reading frame beginning at the first base. CDR1 and CDR2 are drawn from the germline V gene: SGHTA, FQGNSA. Comment on this clone: This clone's antigen is unknown. No per-base quality is available; no much larger clone lies one base away.

Patients with a history of autoimmune disease or receiving systemic immunosuppression were excluded from the trial. Peripheral blood for TCR sequencing was collected from all dose cohorts at baseline, on cycle 4 day 1, and on cycle 7 day 1. The samples were taken from a phase I, first-in-human, multicenter, open-label dose-escalation trial of ivuxolimab. Adults with locally advanced or metastatic head and neck squamous cell, hepatocellular, melanoma or renal cell carcinoma were enrolled in the trial. Before TCR sequencing, CD4+ T cells and CD8+ T cells were sorted from peripheral blood as separate populations. Genomic DNA was extracted from sorted cells for sequencing of the TCRbeta CDR3 region. The immunoSEQ Assay was used for sequencing of TCRbeta CDR3 regions. As stored in TCRdb, this immuneACCESS dataset retains in-frame rearrangements with V and J assigned. A fraction of the clones does not appear; measured against another copy, unresolved V genes explain less than half of the discrepancy, and the remainder lacks a known reason. In all, the sample holds about 28,000 clones, and around four fifths of those were seen once. Of the sample, 11% falls within the top ten clones.

The sequencing here drew on CD4+ or CD8+ T cells sorted from blood, taken in a trial of the OX40 agonist ivuxolimab. The V and J segments used are TRBV7-2 and TRBJ2-1; 7 bases in the middle match TRBD1. The sequence derives from an adult with an advanced solid tumor such as melanoma, head and neck, liver or kidney cancer. The CDR3 region: CASRWPGAGGGMDEQFF. The nucleotides are TGTGCCAGCAGATGGCCAGGGGCAGGGGGTGGGATGGATGAGCAGTTCTTC.